The 17 T cell receptor beta chains given below trace back to one sample, sequenced in a study of T cell changes during pregnancy in multiple sclerosis. Generated by immunoSEQ multiplex PCR, the TCRdb table keeps only in-frame clones and is missing some. Here the sample spans over 50,000 clones, around nine tenths being singletons. What was sequenced was peripheral blood from another person, used as feeder cells. Source of these receptors: a human donor whose cells served as feeder cells for cultures in a pregnancy study.

The J gene is TRBJ1-5, the V gene TRBV6-1, with D uncertain. The CDR3 contains 11 residues. The ends were cut back, 2 bases at V and 10 bases at J, with 6 bases in the middle. Germline V gives CDR1 MNHNS, CDR2 SASEGT. This CDR3 is CASSERLPQHF. The CDR3 DNA reads as TGTGCCAGCAGTGAACGTCTTCCCCAGCATTTT.

This rearrangement joins TRBV14 to TRBJ1-4; 8 nucleotides align to TRBD1. This CDR3 comprises 21 residues. Trimming removed 2 bases from V and 0 bases from J; junction bases left unmatched: 17. Germline-derived CDR1 and CDR2 are SGHDN and FVKESK. CDR3 amino acids: CASSQLSPDREGVATNEKLFF. The CDR3 region has the DNA TGTGCCAGCAGCCAACTAAGCCCGGACAGGGAGGGGGTTGCAACTAATGAAAAACTGTTTTTT.

The rearrangement links TRBV4-1 to TRBJ1-1; 10 nucleotides align to TRBD1. CDR3 length: 17 residues. Trimming removed 4 bases from V and 1 base from J; junction bases left unmatched: 9. Germline V gene sequence: CDR1 MGHRA, CDR2 YSYEKL. CDR3 bases: TGCGCCAGCAGCCCCCGACAGGGGGCAAAGGGGAACACTGAAGCTTTCTTT. Its protein product is CASSPRQGAKGNTEAFF.

The V gene is TRBV9, the J gene TRBJ2-1; 10 positions agree with TRBD1. Unmatched junction bases numbered 10, after V lost 2 bases and J lost 8 bases. The germline CDR1 and CDR2 sequences are SGDLS and YYNGEE. The CDR3 is made up of 16 amino acids. In DNA, the CDR3 is TGTGCCAGCAGCGTTGGGGGGACAGGGGTATTTCATGAGCAGTTCTTC. Residues: CASSVGGTGVFHEQFF.

The V and J genes are TRBV7-9 and TRBJ2-4; tentative D call: TRBD1 (6 bases). V lost 1 base to trimming and J lost 6 bases, with 10 bases between them. The CDR3 has 14 residues. The germline gives CDR1 SEHNR, CDR2 FQNEAQ (reference sequence). The CDR3 protein is CASSLGGPGNIQYF. The CDR3 coding sequence is TGTGCCAGCAGCTTAGGGGGGCCGGGAAACATTCAGTACTTC. The whole variable domain, remainder taken from reference TRBV7-9 and TRBJ2-4, is DTGVSQNPRHKITKRGQNVTFRCDPISEHNRLYWYRQTLGQGPEFLTYFQNEAQLEKSRLLSDRFSAERPKGSFSTLEIQRTEQGDSAMYLCASSLGGPGNIQYFGAGTRLSVL.

The V and J genes are TRBV30 and TRBJ1-4; D call uncertain. The germline V and J ends were trimmed by 2 bases and 7 bases, with 11 bases remaining between them. The CDR3 runs to 13 residues. The germline V gene has CDR1 GTSNPN and CDR2 SVGIG (reference sequence). Here the CDR3 DNA reads TGTGCCTGGAGTCTCCTCGACACTGAAAAACTGTTTTTT. Translated: CAWSLLDTEKLFF.

CDR3 region: CATLQTGANVLTF. CDR3 DNA sequence: TGTGCCACCCTACAGACTGGGGCCAACGTCCTGACTTTC. The rearrangement joins TRBV5-4 to TRBJ2-6; D ambiguous. The germline gives CDR1 SGHNT, CDR2 YYREEE (reference sequence). This CDR3 has 13 residues. Trimming took 9 bases from V and 2 from J, leaving 9 bases between them.

The V call is TRBV5-1, the J call TRBJ2-1, with 10 bases fitting TRBD2. This CDR3 is built from 14 residues. Trimming at V came to 5 bases and at J to 8 bases, leaving 7 bases not matched to a gene. Germline V CDR1 and CDR2: SGHRS, YFSETQ. As DNA, the CDR3 is TGCGCCAGCAGACTACTAGCGGGAAGGTATGAGCAGTTCTTC. This encodes CASRLLAGRYEQFF. Supplemented by reference TRBV5-1 and TRBJ2-1, the full variable domain reads KAGVTQTPRYLIKTRGQQVTLSCSPISGHRSVSWYQQTPGQGLQFLFEYFSETQRNKGNFPGRFSGRQFSNSRSEMNVSTLELGDSALYLCASRLLAGRYEQFFGPGTRLTVL.

The rearrangement uses TRBV5-5 and TRBJ1-1; no clear D gene. CDR3 length: 16 residues. V was pared by 7 bases and J by 6 bases, with 25 bases between. CDR1 is SGHKS, CDR2 YYEKEE, per germline (reference sequence). This CDR3 is CASESTTGSLRPEAFF. Here the CDR3 DNA reads TGTGCCAGCGAATCGACGACGGGGAGTCTACGCCCTGAAGCTTTCTTT.

The chain couples TRBV27 to TRBJ1-6; D is ambiguous. Trimming took off 3 bases at V and 4 bases at J, with 10 bases between the two ends. Per germline, CDR1 MNHEY and CDR2 SMNVEV (reference sequence). CDR3 length equals 15 residues. The CDR3 sequence is CASSFRLEYNSPLHF. The DNA of the CDR3 is TGTGCCAGCAGTTTCCGTCTGGAGTATAATTCACCCCTCCACTTT.

This clone was counted between two and nine times. This chain joins TRBV4-1 and TRBJ2-1; 7 bases match TRBD1. This CDR3 is built from 14 residues. Unmatched junction bases numbered 5, after V lost 3 bases and J lost 6 bases. Looked up from germline, CDR1 is MGHRA and CDR2 is YSYEKL. Here the CDR3 DNA reads TGCGCCAGCAGCCAGGCAGGGGGTTTCAATGAGCAGTTCTTC. This codes for CASSQAGGFNEQFF.

This rearrangement joins TRBV4-3 to TRBJ1-2; D remains unclear. The CDR3 runs 18 residues. Trimming shortened V by 2 bases and J by 2 bases, and 21 bases separated the two germline ends. The V gene's germline CDR1 is LGHNA and CDR2 YSLEER. This CDR3 is CASSQSHGGWRANYGYTF. CDR3 bases: TGCGCCAGCAGCCAATCTCACGGAGGTTGGAGGGCGAACTATGGCTACACCTTC.

With regard to this clone: Since the CDR3 does not end with the conserved phenylalanine or tryptophan, this likely comes from a read error. The J gene is TRBJ1-6, the V gene TRBV27; 9 nucleotides agree with TRBD1. V trimming: 6 bases; J trimming: 7 bases; junction bases outside the gene matches: 4. This CDR3 comprises 14 residues. Germline V CDR1 and CDR2: MNHEY, SMNVEV (reference sequence). The CDR3: CASRLQGANSPLHL. The CDR3 DNA reads as TGTGCCAGCAGGCTACAGGGGGCAAATTCACCCCTCCACCTT.

The chain links TRBV5-1 to TRBJ2-1, with TRBD1 matching over 9 bases. There are 14 residues in the CDR3. Per germline, CDR1 SGHRS and CDR2 YFSETQ. Trimming cost V 0 bases and J 10 bases; bases outside gene matches: 5. CDR3 in DNA: TGCGCCAGCAGCTTGGTACAGGGGGCCGGGGAGCAGTTCTTC. Protein product: CASSLVQGAGEQFF. Full variable domain (outside the CDR3, taken from reference TRBV5-1 and TRBJ2-1): KAGVTQTPRYLIKTRGQQVTLSCSPISGHRSVSWYQQTPGQGLQFLFEYFSETQRNKGNFPGRFSGRQFSNSRSEMNVSTLELGDSALYLCASSLVQGAGEQFFGPGTRLTVL.

The rearrangement links TRBV5-6 to TRBJ2-3; D tentatively fits TRBD1 or TRBD2 (5 bases each). This CDR3 region has 15 residues. The V end lost 0 bases, the J end lost 3 bases, and 11 bases lay between the germline ends. The germline V gene has CDR1 SGHDT and CDR2 YYEEEE. As DNA, the CDR3 is TGTGCCAGCAGCTTGGCAGGGTGGGGGACAGATACGCAGTATTTT. Translated: CASSLAGWGTDTQYF.

The chain employs TRBV4-2 and TRBJ2-3, with D tentatively TRBD1 (5 bases). The V end lost 0 bases, the J end lost 1 base, and 8 bases lay between the germline ends. The CDR3 runs to 15 residues. Germline V gene sequence: CDR1 LGHNA, CDR2 YNFKEQ. This CDR3 is CASSQEAGCTDTQYF. Here the CDR3 DNA reads TGTGCCAGCAGCCAAGAGGCAGGGTGCACAGATACGCAGTATTTT.

The chain is built from TRBV20-1 and TRBJ2-1; 9 positions agree with TRBD2. This CDR3 contains 11 residues. In germline, CDR1 is DFQATT, CDR2 SNEGSKA (reference sequence). V shed 0 bases, J shed 12 bases, and the junction held 0 bases outside the gene matches. The CDR3 DNA reads TGCAGTGCTAGAGAACTAGCGGGGCAGTTCTTC. Its translation is CSARELAGQFF.